This TCR beta chain was retrieved from a study of long-term antiretroviral therapy in people with HIV. No donor had fewer than one pre-ART PBMC sample or fewer than two post-ART PBMC samples. The run of the v3.0 immunoSEQ assay was at survey level. The assay was immunoSEQ multiplex PCR, and TCRdb's table has in-frame clones only and misses some. In the table there are about 33,000 clones, over 65% of which are singletons. Sequences were derived from unsorted PBMCs, sampled 2 years after starting antiretroviral therapy. The clonotype was recovered from a woman between 45 and 65 years old with HIV.

The CDR3 DNA reads TGTGCCAGTACCCGACGGGGGGTCGGGAACACTGAAGCTTTCTTT. As protein: CASTRRGVGNTEAFF. The chain employs TRBV19 and TRBJ1-1, with D possibly being TRBD1 (5 bases). V gave up 7 bases and J gave up 1 base, with 16 bases separating them. In germline, CDR1 is LNHDA, CDR2 SQIVND (reference sequence). The CDR3 runs to 15 residues.